This T cell receptor (beta chain) was obtained from a study of blood T cell repertoires in COVID-19. Study-wide background: The United States, Italy and Spain provided the acute and convalescent COVID-19 samples. PBMCs, B-cell-depleted T cells, or T cells provided the cDNA or gDNA that made up the material.

Original analysis: How many nucleated cells were present was estimated from reference gene primer amplification. The protocol was immunoSEQ multiplex PCR, while the TCRdb copy is restricted to in-frame clones and leaves out a portion. V and J calls plus clone size are reproduced from that table; the DNA served to infer D and trimming. The repertoire has some 83,000 clones, around 84% of them found once; the top ten carry 8%. CDR3 length: 15 amino acids. Trimming cost V 4 bases and J 6 bases, with 16 bases left between them. CDR1 is SGHNT and CDR2 is YYREEE in the germline V gene (reference sequence).

This chain connects TRBV5-4 to TRBJ2-2; D perhaps matches TRBD2 (5 bases). The sequenced material came from peripheral blood. The origin of this receptor is a man older than 75 with active or convalescent COVID-19. The CDR3 DNA sequence: TGTGCCAGCAGCGGGCGAGGGCTAAGGGCCGGGGAGCTGTTTTTT. This translates into CASSGRGLRAGELFF.